This entry concerns a single T cell receptor (beta chain). Living in roughly 23 US areas, the participants were between roughly 18 and 89 years of age. The data were produced by immunoSEQ multiplex PCR, yet TCRdb's version contains in-frame clones alone and is incomplete. The top ten clones hold roughly 0.86% of a sample with 350,000 to 450,000 clones, roughly nine tenths of them seen once. The sample originates from a study of blood T cell repertoires in COVID-19. Germline V gene sequence: CDR1 KGHDR, CDR2 SFDVKD. V shed 4 bases and J shed 4 bases, with 7 bases lying between them. This CDR3 is 13 amino acids long.

The chain uses TRBV24-1 and TRBJ2-1; unclear D gene. The sequencing input was PBMCs or T cells enriched from blood (not recorded which). The source of this sequence is a woman aged 40 to 50 who had been exposed to COVID-19. The CDR3 loop reads CATSDPIYNEQFF. The CDR3, as DNA: TGTGCCACCAGTGACCCCATTTACAATGAGCAGTTCTTC.